What follows are 12 T cell receptor beta chains derived from one specimen sequenced in a study of technical replicates of blood from four donors. Clones were read by immunoSEQ multiplex PCR, and TCRdb kept only the in-frame ones, dropping some. The sample has tens of thousands of clones; 93% are singletons. The sample consisted of T cells isolated from PBMCs. The receptors come from a human donor in good health.

This CDR3 reads CASSSQKPLGTDTQYF. Written as DNA, the CDR3 is TGTGCCAGCAGCAGTCAAAAGCCTCTCGGCACAGATACGCAGTATTTT. The rearrangement uses TRBV7-9 and TRBJ2-3; no clear D. CDR3 length equals 16 residues. The V gene lost 5 bases and the J gene lost 1 base, with 16 bases spanning the gap. Germline V gene lookup returns CDR1 SEHNR and CDR2 FQNEAQ (reference sequence). The whole variable domain, filled in from reference TRBV7-9 and TRBJ2-3, reads DTGVSQNPRHKITKRGQNVTFRCDPISEHNRLYWYRQTLGQGPEFLTYFQNEAQLEKSRLLSDRFSAERPKGSFSTLEIQRTEQGDSAMYLCASSSQKPLGTDTQYFGPGTRLTVL.

This chain links TRBV21-1 with TRBJ1-1. TRBV21-1 is a pseudogene locus. CDR3 length: 14 residues. Here the CDR3 DNA reads TGTGCCAGCAGCGGAGGGGATCTTAGCACTGAAGCTTTCTTT. This gives the protein CASSGGDLSTEAFF.

The chain has TRBV9 and TRBJ1-1; D remains unclear. Germline CDR1 is SGDLS and CDR2 is YYNGEE. The CDR3 sequence is 15 residues long. V shed 2 bases and J shed 3 bases, with 14 bases lying between them. CDR3 protein: CASSVKKKPDTEAFF. CDR3 DNA: TGTGCCAGCAGCGTGAAGAAAAAACCGGACACTGAAGCTTTCTTT.

The gene calls are TRBV29-1 and TRBJ1-1, with D unclear. Trimming pared 6 bases from V and 0 bases from J, leaving 11 bases between. Germline V CDR1 and CDR2: SQVTM, ANQGSEA. The CDR3 spans 13 residues. The CDR3 coding sequence is TGCAGCGTAGCGCCCTCGATGAACACTGAAGCTTTCTTT. This sequence encodes CSVAPSMNTEAFF.

The chain recombines TRBV28 with TRBJ2-3, with 7 bases matching TRBD1. This CDR3 has 16 residues. The germline V gene has CDR1 MDHEN and CDR2 SYDVKM. Germline trimming cut 4 bases from V and 2 bases from J; bases unmatched to any gene: 9. The CDR3 sequence is CASSSESGTVTDTQYF. The CDR3 DNA reads TGTGCCAGCAGTTCCGAGTCTGGGACAGTCACAGATACGCAGTATTTT.

The gene calls are TRBV10-3 and TRBJ2-2; 7 bases are shared with TRBD1. Unmatched junction bases numbered 5, after V lost 8 bases and J lost 2 bases. This CDR3 has 14 residues. Germline values: CDR1 ENHRY, CDR2 SYGVKD. The CDR3 nucleotides are TGTGCCATCGGTGGGACAGTCAACACCGGGGAGCTGTTTTTT. Translating gives CAIGGTVNTGELFF.

This rearrangement joins TRBV7-9 to TRBJ1-4; D remains ambiguous. CDR1 SEHNR and CDR2 FQNEAQ come from the germline V gene (reference sequence). V shed 2 bases and J shed 5 bases, with 9 bases lying between them. The CDR3 contains 14 residues. For the CDR3, the DNA is TGTGCCAGCAGCTTACCAGGCCAAAATGAAAAACTGTTTTTT. Encoded protein: CASSLPGQNEKLFF.

This chain uses TRBV5-1 with TRBJ1-2; TRBD1 might be the D (5 bases). CDR3 size: 14 residues. Germline loops: CDR1 SGHRS, CDR2 YFSETQ. The V end was cut by 0 bases, the J end by 3 bases, with 9 bases between. Here the CDR3 DNA reads TGCGCCAGCAGCTTGGTGGCAGGGTACTATGGCTACACCTTC. Translated: CASSLVAGYYGYTF.

The J gene is TRBJ2-1, the V gene TRBV10-2; 10 bases are shared with TRBD1. V shed 7 bases, J shed 8 bases, and the junction held 11 bases outside the gene matches. Germline assignment: CDR1 WSHSY and CDR2 SAAADI. This CDR3 region has 15 residues. The CDR3 DNA is TGCGCCAGCATCTCCGCGGGACAGGGGCTCGATGAGCAGTTCTTC. Protein: CASISAGQGLDEQFF.

This rearrangement joins TRBV12-5 to TRBJ1-2; 8 bases fit TRBD1. Germline CDR1 reads LGHNT; CDR2 reads FRNRAP. The CDR3 is 16 amino acids. The trim removed 7 bases at V and 6 bases at J, leaving 16 bases unmatched. The CDR3 DNA reads TGTGCTAGTGCCCGAACCACAGGGGGTGGACGGGATGGCTACACCTTC. Its translation is CASARTTGGGRDGYTF.

There are a few counts of this clone. The chain combines TRBV5-1 with TRBJ1-5, with TRBD1 identical over 7 bases. The CDR3 consists of 14 residues. Germline V gene data show CDR1 as SGHRS and CDR2 as YFSETQ. V lost 4 bases to trimming and J lost 6 bases; unmatched junction nucleotides: 7. Here the CDR3 DNA reads TGCGCCAGCAGCCCAGGACAGGCGGCTCAGCCCCAGCATTTT. It codes for CASSPGQAAQPQHF.

The rearrangement uses TRBV27 and TRBJ2-5, with D possibly matching TRBD1 (6 bases). Trimming left V 6 bases short and J 9 bases short, with 20 bases between. The CDR3 sequence is 14 residues long. From germline, CDR1 is MNHEY and CDR2 SMNVEV (reference sequence). DNA of the CDR3: TGTGCCAGCAGCGACGGTACAGGGCTGGGGCCCCAGTACTTC. Translation: CASSDGTGLGPQYF.